The clone carrying this TCR beta chain was counted a few times. The entry originates in a study of response to subunit inactivated influenza vaccine. Each CDR3 protein gets one entry after TCRdb re-called the RT-PCR reads with MiXCR. The sample includes a few hundred thousand distinct CDR3 sequences, less than 15% of them seen just once. Germline V CDR1 and CDR2: KGHSH, LQKENI. V gave up 0 bases and J gave up 0 bases, with 10 bases separating them. This CDR3 is built from 16 residues. The clonotype was recovered from a man aged 45-65 years who received an inactivated influenza vaccine. The specimen was PBMCs from blood, collected about 11 days after vaccination. V and J are TRBV18 and TRBJ2-3, with D tentatively TRBD1 (5 bases). The CDR3 nucleotides read TGTGCCAGCTCACCACCTATGGGGCGGAGCACAGATACGCAGTATTTT. Its protein is CASSPPMGRSTDTQYF.